What follows are 16 T cell receptor beta chains derived from one specimen sequenced in a study of T cells in Graves' hyperthyroidism and ophthalmopathy. TCR beta CDR3 regions were amplified from RNA transcripts. Initially, a first-round RT-PCR of the TCR CDR3 employed the HTBI primer set. MiXCR, applied by TCRdb to the multiplex PCR reads, yields one record per CDR3 protein. The sample carries about 740,000 distinct CDR3 sequences, less than 15% recorded once. Sequenced sample: blood. All receptors come from a woman aged 18-29 years with Graves' hyperthyroidism.

This clonotype was seen at least ten times. The rearrangement uses TRBV12-3 or TRBV12-4 and TRBJ2-1; unclear D gene. The CDR3 loop spans 16 amino acids. V lost 2 bases and J lost 5, with 16 bases in between. CDR3 in amino acids: CASSLSSRLDNNEQFF. In DNA form, the CDR3 reads TGTGCCAGCAGTTTATCGTCTCGGCTAGACAACAATGAGCAGTTCTTC.

In this sample, this clonotype turned up a few times. The gene calls are TRBV28 and TRBJ2-5; 8 bases map to TRBD1. V shed 6 bases and J 6 bases; nucleotides not matched to a gene: 18. The germline V gene encodes CDR1 MDHEN and CDR2 SYDVKM. CDR3 length: 17 amino acids. CDR3 in DNA: TGTGCCAGCAGCCGGACAGGGTTTGGTAGGGATAGAAAGACCCAGTACTTC. Translated: CASSRTGFGRDRKTQYF.

At least ten counts were recorded for this clonotype. The gene calls are TRBV24-1 and TRBJ2-3, with 14 positions matching TRBD2. V lost 7 bases to trimming and J lost 5 bases; unmatched junction nucleotides: 16. From germline, CDR1 is KGHDR and CDR2 SFDVKD. This CDR3 has 19 amino acids. Here the CDR3 DNA reads TGTGCCACCAGCCTACCTCCGGGACTAGCGGGAGTTACTGGAGATACGCAGTATTTT. It yields the protein CATSLPPGLAGVTGDTQYF.

In this sample, this clonotype turned up a few times. The chain joins TRBV15 to TRBJ1-5; weak D call: TRBD1 (5 bases). The CDR3 covers 16 residues. Germline assignment: CDR1 LNHNV and CDR2 YYDKDF (reference sequence). V dropped 5 bases and J dropped 4 bases, with 18 bases sitting between them. This chain's CDR3 is CATSGRIWQGNQPQHF. CDR3 sequence (DNA): TGTGCCACCAGCGGGCGGATTTGGCAGGGAAATCAGCCCCAGCATTTT.

In this sample, this clonotype turned up many times. The V and J genes are TRBV2 and TRBJ1-2, with D possibly being TRBD1 (5 bases). The germline CDR1 and CDR2 sequences are SNHLY and FYNNEI. V dropped 8 bases and J dropped 1 base, with 8 bases sitting between them. The CDR3 has 12 amino acids. CDR3 DNA: TGTGCCAGCGGGACGGGTAACTATGGCTACACCTTC. It encodes CASGTGNYGYTF. The full variable domain, in which reference TRBV2 and TRBJ1-2 provide the parts outside the CDR3, is EPEVTQTPSHQVTQMGQEVILRCVPISNHLYFYWYRQILGQKVEFLVSFYNNEISEKSEIFDDQFSVERPDGSNFTLKIRSTKLEDSAMYFCASGTGNYGYTFGSGTRLTVV.

V is TRBV5-4 and J is TRBJ1-2; tentatively, D is TRBD1 (6 bases). The germline V and J ends were trimmed by 4 bases and 6 bases, with 13 bases remaining between them. This CDR3 comprises 13 residues. The germline V gene encodes CDR1 SGHNT and CDR2 YYREEE (reference sequence). In DNA, the CDR3 is TGTGCCAGCAGCCATACAGGGACGGATGGCTACACCTTC. It is translated as CASSHTGTDGYTF.

The chain uses TRBV6-2 or TRBV6-3 and TRBJ2-4; tentatively, D is TRBD1 (5 bases). The CDR3 contains 16 residues. V was pared by 2 bases and J by 0 bases, with 11 bases between. Germline loops: CDR1 MNHEY, CDR2 SVGEGT. The CDR3 loop is CASSYGRAVAKNIQYF. DNA for the CDR3: TGTGCCAGCAGTTACGGCAGGGCGGTAGCCAAAAACATTCAGTACTTC.

About this clonotype: A much larger clone lies a single base off, so this may be a read error. The rearrangement links TRBV7-3 to TRBJ2-1; 7 bases map to TRBD2. The assigned J gene may be wrong: the sequence end matches TRBJ2-7 better. The CDR3 length is 16 residues. From germline, CDR1 is SGHTA and CDR2 FQGTGA. CDR3 sequence: CASSPNLLAPYNEQYF. Here the CDR3 DNA reads TGTGCCAGCAGCCCGAACTTACTAGCGCCCTACAATGAGCAGTACTTC.

At least ten counts were recorded for this clonotype. V usage is TRBV3-1 and J usage is TRBJ2-5, with 8 bases matching TRBD2. With V trimmed by 2 bases and J by 5 bases, 10 bases remained unmatched. The germline gives CDR1 LGHDT, CDR2 YNNKEL (reference sequence). CDR3 length: 16 residues. CDR3 nucleotide sequence: TGTGCCAGCAGCCAACCCGGGACTAGGTCCGTCGAGACCCAGTACTTC. It is translated as CASSQPGTRSVETQYF.

This clonotype was counted at least ten times. This sequence joins TRBV2 and TRBJ1-1; the D is unclear. V lost 8 bases, J lost 3 bases, and 7 bases lay in between. The CDR3 extends over 11 amino acids. The germline V gene has CDR1 SNHLY and CDR2 FYNNEI. CDR3 coding DNA: TGTGCCAGCTCAAAGGACACTGAAGCTTTCTTT. It encodes CASSKDTEAFF.

This clonotype was seen at least ten times. In nucleotides, the CDR3 is TGTGCCAGCAGTGCGACTCTGGGGGCAACCTACGAGCAGTACTTC. Residues: CASSATLGATYEQYF. V usage is TRBV2 and J usage is TRBJ2-7, with D possibly being TRBD1 (6 bases). This CDR3 has 15 residues. V lost 4 bases, J lost 2 bases, and 15 bases lay in between. Per germline, CDR1 SNHLY and CDR2 FYNNEI.

This clonotype was observed a few times. The chain recombines TRBV24-1 with TRBJ2-1, with D unclear. The V and J ends lost 1 base and 9 bases respectively, with 9 bases between them. The CDR3 extends over 13 amino acids. Per germline, CDR1 KGHDR and CDR2 SFDVKD. The CDR3 spells CATSDFRRSEQFF. DNA of the CDR3: TGTGCCACCAGTGATTTCCGGCGATCTGAGCAGTTCTTC.

This clonotype showed up just a few times. The J gene is TRBJ1-4, the V gene TRBV7-9, with TRBD1 identical over 9 bases. Per the germline V gene, CDR1 is SEHNR and CDR2 is FQNEAQ (reference sequence). V shed 7 bases and J 8 bases; nucleotides not matched to a gene: 8. The CDR3 covers 14 residues. The CDR3: CASTRGQGREKLFF. In DNA, the CDR3 is TGTGCCAGCACTCGGGGACAGGGACGCGAAAAACTGTTTTTT.

The chain joins TRBV20-1 to TRBJ2-7; either TRBD1 or TRBD2 may fit D (7 bases each). The germline gives CDR1 DFQATT, CDR2 SNEGSKA (reference sequence). The V and J ends lost 1 base and 7 bases respectively, with 26 bases between them. The CDR3 spans 17 residues. The CDR3 DNA follows: TGCAGTGCTAGAGCCAACCAGTCTACGGGGGGACAGCCAGAGCAGTACTTC. It codes for CSARANQSTGGQPEQYF.

In this sample, this clonotype turned up many times. The V call is TRBV2, the J call TRBJ1-2; TRBD1 matches 9 bases. This CDR3 has 13 residues. In germline, CDR1 is SNHLY, CDR2 FYNNEI. V lost 6 bases to trimming and J lost 2 bases; unmatched junction nucleotides: 1. The CDR3: CASRGQGNYGYTF. DNA of the CDR3: TGTGCCAGCAGAGGACAGGGGAACTATGGCTACACCTTC. The whole variable domain, remainder taken from reference TRBV2 and TRBJ1-2, is EPEVTQTPSHQVTQMGQEVILRCVPISNHLYFYWYRQILGQKVEFLVSFYNNEISEKSEIFDDQFSVERPDGSNFTLKIRSTKLEDSAMYFCASRGQGNYGYTFGSGTRLTVV.

This clonotype was detected many times. This rearrangement joins TRBV2 to TRBJ2-1; 9 nucleotides agree with TRBD2. The V gene end was trimmed by 4 bases and the J gene end by 7 bases; junction bases not matched to a gene: 8. The CDR3 extends over 15 amino acids. Germline V lookup: CDR1 SNHLY, CDR2 FYNNEI. CDR3 sequence: CASSGPSGVRNEQFF. The CDR3 nucleotides read TGTGCCAGCAGTGGTCCTAGCGGGGTACGGAATGAGCAGTTCTTC.